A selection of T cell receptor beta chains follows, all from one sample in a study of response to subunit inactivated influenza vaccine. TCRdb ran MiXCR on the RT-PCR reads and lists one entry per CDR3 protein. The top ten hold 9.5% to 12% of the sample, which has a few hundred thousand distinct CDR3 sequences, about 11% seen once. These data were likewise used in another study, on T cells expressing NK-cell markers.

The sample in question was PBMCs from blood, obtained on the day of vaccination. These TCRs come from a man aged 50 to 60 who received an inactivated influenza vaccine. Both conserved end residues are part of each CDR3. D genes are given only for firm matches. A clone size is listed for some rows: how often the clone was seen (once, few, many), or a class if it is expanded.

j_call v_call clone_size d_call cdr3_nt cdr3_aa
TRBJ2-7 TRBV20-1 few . TGCAGTGCTAGGGTCAACGGGAAGTACGAGCAGTACTTC CSARVNGKYEQYF
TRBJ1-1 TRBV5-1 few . TGCGCCAGCAGCTTACAGGATAGCCAGCAAGCTTTCTTT CASSLQDSQQAFF
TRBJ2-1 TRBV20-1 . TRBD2 TGCAGTGCTAGCCAGGGGACTAGCGGGAGGCATGAGCAGTTCTTC CSASQGTSGRHEQFF
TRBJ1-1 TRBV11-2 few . TGTGCCAGCAGCTTATTGCGAGAAGGAATGAACACTGAAGCTTTCTTT CASSLLREGMNTEAFF
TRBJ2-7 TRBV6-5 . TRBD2 TGTGCCAGCAGTTACTCCAGTTGGACTAGAGAGCCCTACGAGCAGTACTTC CASSYSSWTREPYEQYF
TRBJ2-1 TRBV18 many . TGTGCCAGCTCACCAAATACAGAGACCTACAATGAGCAGTTCTTC CASSPNTETYNEQFF
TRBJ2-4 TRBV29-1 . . TGCAGCGTTGAAGACGGGGGGCGCCGGGCCAAAAACATTCAGTACTTC CSVEDGGRRAKNIQYF
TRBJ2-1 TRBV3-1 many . TGTGCCAGCAGCCTCAGGGGAATCAATGAGCAGTTCTTC CASSLRGINEQFF
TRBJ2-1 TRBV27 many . TGTGCCAGCAGTCCTCAGACAGAGATGGACAATGAGCAGTTCTTC CASSPQTEMDNEQFF
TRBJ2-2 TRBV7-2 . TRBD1 TGTGCCAGCCTCCGGGACAGGAGCACCGGGGAGCTGTTTTTT CASLRDRSTGELFF
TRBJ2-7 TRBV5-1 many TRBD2 TGCGCCAGCAGCCACGGGAGGAACTCCTACGAGCAGTACTTC CASSHGRNSYEQYF
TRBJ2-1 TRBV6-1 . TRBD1 TGTGCCAGCGGACAGGGGACCCGCCGTGAGCAGTTCTTC CASGQGTRREQFF
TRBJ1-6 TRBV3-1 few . TGTGCCAGCAGCCAGAATCTCAGGGGCGAGGCCCTCCACTTT CASSQNLRGEALHF
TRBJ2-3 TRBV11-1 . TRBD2 TGTGCCAGCAGCTCCGAGTTTGGGGTGGGACTAGCGGTCCCCACAGATACGCAGTATTTT CASSSEFGVGLAVPTDTQYF
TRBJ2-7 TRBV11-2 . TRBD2 TGTGCCAGCAGCTTAGTTCCTATTTTGGCGGGGGGGCGATCCGAGCAGTACTTC CASSLVPILAGGRSEQYF
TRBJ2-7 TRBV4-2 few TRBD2 TGTGCCAGCAGCCTGGGCGAGGGACTAGCGGTTTTCGAGCAGTACTTC CASSLGEGLAVFEQYF
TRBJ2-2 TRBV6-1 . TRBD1 TGTGCCAGCAAACATGGACAGGGGGCCTTCACCGGGGAGCTGTTTTTT CASKHGQGAFTGELFF
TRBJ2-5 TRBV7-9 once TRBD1 TGTGCCAGCAGCTTGGGACAGAGATACGAGACCCAGTACTTC CASSLGQRYETQYF
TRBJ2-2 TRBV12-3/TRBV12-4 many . TGTGCCAGCAGTTTAGCCCACTTAGGGGCAGGGGAGCTGTTTTTT CASSLAHLGAGELFF
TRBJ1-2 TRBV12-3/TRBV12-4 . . TGTGCCAGCAGTTCAAGAGTACAGGGTGCCTATGGCTACACCTTC CASSSRVQGAYGYTF
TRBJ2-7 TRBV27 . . TGTGCCAGCAGTCCTATGAGTGGAGAGCAGTACTTC CASSPMSGEQYF
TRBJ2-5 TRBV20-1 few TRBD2 TGCAGTGCCTTACTAGCGGGGGGGCAAGAGACCCAGTACTTC CSALLAGGQETQYF
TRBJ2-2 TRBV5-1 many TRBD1 TGCGCCAGCAGCTTGGACGGGACAGGGAGCACCGGGGAGCTGTTTTTT CASSLDGTGSTGELFF
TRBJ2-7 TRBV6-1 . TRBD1 TGTGCCAGCACGGACAGGGGGCCGAACGAGCAGTACTTC CASTDRGPNEQYF
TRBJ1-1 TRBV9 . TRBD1 TGTGCCAGCAGCGGATCATCGGGACAGGGAAACACTGAAGCTTTCTTT CASSGSSGQGNTEAFF
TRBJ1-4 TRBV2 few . TGTGCCAGCAGTGAGGCCCCGGAAAAACTGTTTTTT CASSEAPEKLFF
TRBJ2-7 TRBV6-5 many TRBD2 TGTGCCACCCAGGGACTATACGAGCAGTACTTC CATQGLYEQYF
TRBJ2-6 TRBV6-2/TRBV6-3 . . TGTGCCAGCAGTTACCCCATGGACGGGGCCAACGTCCTGACTTTC CASSYPMDGANVLTF
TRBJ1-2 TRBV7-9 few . TGTGCCAGCAGCTTCCTTGGAGGGAGCACCTTC CASSFLGGSTF
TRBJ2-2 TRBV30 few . TGTGCCTGGAGAGTAGCGGAACGCACCGGGGAGCTGTTTTTT CAWRVAERTGELFF
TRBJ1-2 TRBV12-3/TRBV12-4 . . TGTGCCAGCAGTTTCGTCCTAGTCGGCTATGGCTACACCTTC CASSFVLVGYGYTF
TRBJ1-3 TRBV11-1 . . TGTGCCAGCAGCTTAGTACCCGTTCGGCAAGGAACTGGAAACACCATATATTTT CASSLVPVRQGTGNTIYF
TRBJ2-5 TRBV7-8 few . TGTGCCAGCAGCCACCGAATCGTAGAGACCCAGTACTTC CASSHRIVETQYF
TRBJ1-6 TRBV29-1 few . TGCAGCGTTGGTTTCGGCCAGGGGAACAATTCACCCCTCCACTTT CSVGFGQGNNSPLHF
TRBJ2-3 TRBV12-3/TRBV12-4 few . TGTGCCAGCAGTATAGGGCCACAGGAGAACACAGATACGCAGTATTTT CASSIGPQENTDTQYF
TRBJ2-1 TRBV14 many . TGTGCCAGCAGCCAAGATCGTGGCAGGGGACTGCCTGGGGATGAGCAGTTCTTC CASSQDRGRGLPGDEQFF
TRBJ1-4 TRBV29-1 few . TGCAGCGTATACGACAGGACGGGTGAAAAACTGTTTTTT CSVYDRTGEKLFF
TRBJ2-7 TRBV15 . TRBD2 TGTGCCACCAACCGGGACTACTCCTACGAGCAGTACTTC CATNRDYSYEQYF
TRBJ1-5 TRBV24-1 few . TGTGCCACCAGTGATTCCTCGACAGTTAGCAATCAGCCCCAGCATTTT CATSDSSTVSNQPQHF
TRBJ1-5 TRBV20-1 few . TGCAGTGCCCGGCGGGGAGGTCAGCCCCAGCATTTT CSARRGGQPQHF
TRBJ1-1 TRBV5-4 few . TGTGCCAGCAGCCCTCAGGGGAGAGGCACTGAAGCTTTCTTT CASSPQGRGTEAFF
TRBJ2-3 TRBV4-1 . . TGCGCCAGCAGCCAAGCCGGGATAGGAGTCACAGATACGCAGTATTTT CASSQAGIGVTDTQYF
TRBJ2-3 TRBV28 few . TGTGCCAGCAGTTTTCTAAGCGGCAGAGATACGCAGTATTTT CASSFLSGRDTQYF
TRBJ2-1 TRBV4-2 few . TGTGCCAGCAGCCAAGAAGGCTGGAATGAGCAGTTCTTC CASSQEGWNEQFF
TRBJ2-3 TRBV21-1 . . TGTGCCAGCAGCAAGAATGGCACAGATACGCAGTATTTT CASSKNGTDTQYF
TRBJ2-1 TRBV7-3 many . TGTGCCAGCAGCTCCAACCGTGGGGCGTCCTACAATGAGCAGTTCTTC CASSSNRGASYNEQFF
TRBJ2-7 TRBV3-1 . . TGTGCCAGCAGCCCCACCGGCACCGGGACTTTTTACGAGCAGTACTTC CASSPTGTGTFYEQYF
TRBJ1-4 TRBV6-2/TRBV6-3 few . TGTGCCAGCAGTTACACTTCGCGGATGGGGAATGAAAAACTGTTTTTT CASSYTSRMGNEKLFF
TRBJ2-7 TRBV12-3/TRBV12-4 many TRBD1 TGTGCCAGCAGTGGACAGGACTACGAGCAGTACTTC CASSGQDYEQYF
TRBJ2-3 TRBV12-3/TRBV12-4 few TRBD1 TGTGCCAGCAGTTTTTACCCGGGACAGGTAACGTCGGATACGCAGTATTTT CASSFYPGQVTSDTQYF
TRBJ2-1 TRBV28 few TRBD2 TGTGCCAGCAGTTTCCCTAGCGGGAGGGCGGGTGAGCAGTTCTTC CASSFPSGRAGEQFF
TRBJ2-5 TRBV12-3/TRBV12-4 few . TGTGCCAGCAGCTATTCAGAAAAACCGGACTACTGGTACTTC CASSYSEKPDYWYF
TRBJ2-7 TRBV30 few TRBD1 TGTGCCTGGAGTTTCCCGACAGGGGGCACCTACGAGCAGTACTTC CAWSFPTGGTYEQYF
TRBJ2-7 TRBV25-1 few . TGTGCCAGCAGTGAGGGGGTAGCAGACTACGAGCAGTACTTC CASSEGVADYEQYF
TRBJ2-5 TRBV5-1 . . TGCGCCAGCAGCTTGGGGGCCGGGGCGGGGAAGGAGACCCAGTACTTC CASSLGAGAGKETQYF